This is a list of T cell receptor beta chains from one sample in a study of shared T cell receptors in the human thymus. Libraries were prepared by immunoSEQ multiplex PCR; TCRdb keeps only in-frame clonotypes and omits some of them. The data contain hundreds of thousands of clones, more than 75% of them singletons. This sample was also put to use in a study of human thymus T cells.

The specimen was thymocytes. Receptors originate from a boy less than two years old with a congenital heart defect. Both conserved end residues are part of each CDR3. D genes are given only for firm matches. For some rows the clone size is stated as once, few or many, or as a class when expanded; others skip it.

d_gene,abundance,v_gene,j_gene,CDR3nt,CDR3aa
NA,NA,TRBV9,TRBJ1-2,TGTGCCAGCAGCCCAGGCGGGTACTATGGCTACACCTTC,CASSPGGYYGYTF
TRBD2,NA,TRBV9,TRBJ2-1,TGTGCCAGCAGCGCCAAACTAGCGGGAGCCCACAATGAGCAGTTCTTC,CASSAKLAGAHNEQFF
TRBD2,few,TRBV5-5,TRBJ2-7,TGTGCCAGCAGTGGGTGTGCCGGGACTAGCTGCTCCTACGAGCAGTACTTC,CASSGCAGTSCSYEQYF
TRBD2,NA,TRBV30,TRBJ2-7,TGTGCCTGGAACCCACCAGCCGGGACTAAATCCCCCCCCCGCTACGAGCAGTACTTC,CAWNPPAGTKSPPRYEQYF
NA,NA,TRBV5-1,TRBJ1-4,TGCGCCAGCAGATCCTACAGTGATAATGAAAAACTGTTTTTT,CASRSYSDNEKLFF
NA,NA,TRBV5-1,TRBJ2-3,TGCGCCAGCAGCTTTTATTTGGAGGGCCCGGGCACAGATACGCAGTATTTT,CASSFYLEGPGTDTQYF
TRBD1,NA,TRBV27,TRBJ1-5,TGTGCCAGCAGAGCGACCGGACAGGGCATGTATAGCAATCAGCCCCAGCATTTT,CASRATGQGMYSNQPQHF
NA,NA,TRBV27,TRBJ1-1,TGTGCCAGCAGCCCGCAGGGGAACACTGAAGCTTTCTTT,CASSPQGNTEAFF
TRBD1,NA,TRBV27,TRBJ2-7,TGTGCCAGCAGTACTACTTATAAGGGACAGGAAAACTACGAGCAGTACTTC,CASSTTYKGQENYEQYF
TRBD1,NA,TRBV15,TRBJ2-7,TGTGCCACCAGCAGGGAACGAATAGACAGGGGGCGCCCCTACGAGCAGTACTTC,CATSRERIDRGRPYEQYF
TRBD2,few,TRBV28,TRBJ2-7,TGTGCCAGCAGGCCGGCACTAGCGGGGCCGACCTACGAGCAGTACTTC,CASRPALAGPTYEQYF
NA,NA,TRBV4-3,TRBJ2-6,TGCGCCAGCAGCCAAGGCGGTTATTTCGGGGTCGGTAGGGCCAACGTCCTGACTTTC,CASSQGGYFGVGRANVLTF
TRBD1,NA,TRBV6-1,TRBJ2-7,TGTGCCAGCAGTGCCCCCCCGGGACAGGGGCGGAAGGACTACGAGCAGTACTTC,CASSAPPGQGRKDYEQYF
TRBD2,once,TRBV10-2,TRBJ2-3,TGCGCCAGCAGTGGGGACTACACAGATACGCAGTATTTT,CASSGDYTDTQYF
TRBD1,NA,TRBV5-5,TRBJ2-2,TGTGCCAGCAGCACAAGGACAGGGCATAACACCGGGGAGCTGTTTTTT,CASSTRTGHNTGELFF
NA,NA,TRBV6-1,TRBJ2-2,TGTGCCAGCAGTGCGCGGGGCAGAAGGAACACCGGGGAGCTGTTTTTT,CASSARGRRNTGELFF
NA,once,TRBV5-8,TRBJ1-4,TGTGCCTTTACCGCAGGCCGGTACGATGAAAAACTGTTTTTT,CAFTAGRYDEKLFF
NA,NA,TRBV28,TRBJ2-7,TGTGCCAGCAGTCCATTGACGGAGCACCTCTACGAGCAGTACTTC,CASSPLTEHLYEQYF
NA,NA,TRBV25-1,TRBJ2-1,TGTGCCAGCAGTGCCCCCGGGGGCTACAATGAGCAGTTCTTC,CASSAPGGYNEQFF
NA,NA,TRBV4-2,TRBJ2-2,TGTGCCAGCAGCCAAGTGGGTAGATCGGAGACCGGGGAGCTGTTTTTT,CASSQVGRSETGELFF
NA,NA,TRBV9,TRBJ2-1,TGTGCCAGCAGCGTAGGTGTAGACTATGGAGAGCAGTTCTTC,CASSVGVDYGEQFF
TRBD1,NA,TRBV2,TRBJ1-3,TGTGCCAGCAGTGAAGGGGCAGACAGGGTAGGAGGTGGAAACACCATATATTTT,CASSEGADRVGGGNTIYF
NA,NA,TRBV5-8,TRBJ1-1,TGTGCCAGCAGCTTGGCAGGGCACGGGAGGAACACTGAAGCTTTCTTT,CASSLAGHGRNTEAFF
TRBD2,NA,TRBV10-3,TRBJ2-3,TGTGCCATCAGTGTCCGGCGGGAGGGGCTTAGCACAGATACGCAGTATTTT,CAISVRREGLSTDTQYF
NA,NA,TRBV6-5,TRBJ1-1,TGTGCCAGCAGTTACCTACCTCTCACTGGCACTGAAGCTTTCTTT,CASSYLPLTGTEAFF
NA,once,TRBV6-1,TRBJ2-1,TGTGCCAGCAGTGAAGGGCCAGGGTTTATCACTGAGCAGTTCTTC,CASSEGPGFITEQFF
NA,NA,TRBV4-3,TRBJ1-2,TGCGCCAGCAGCCGAAGCGAACAGGGTGCCTATGGCTACACCTTC,CASSRSEQGAYGYTF
NA,NA,TRBV12-5,TRBJ2-7,TGTGCTAGTGGACCTACTTACGAGCAGTACTTC,CASGPTYEQYF
NA,NA,TRBV28,TRBJ2-3,TGTGCCAGCAGTCCAGGCGATGTTGTGTTGGTTGATACGCAGTATTTT,CASSPGDVVLVDTQYF
NA,NA,TRBV11-1,TRBJ2-7,TGTGCCAGCAGCACAGGGTCCTACGAGCAGTACTTC,CASSTGSYEQYF
TRBD1,NA,TRBV5-4,TRBJ2-2,TGTGCCAGCAGTAAGACAGGGGTCCAGAACACCGGGGAGCTGTTTTTT,CASSKTGVQNTGELFF
NA,NA,TRBV4-2,TRBJ1-3,TGTGCCAGCAGCCAAGAGCCGACAGCAAGCTCTGGAAACACCATATATTTT,CASSQEPTASSGNTIYF
NA,NA,TRBV11-2,TRBJ2-7,TGTGCCAGCAGCCCATCGGATGGGAGAAACCCCGAGCAGTACTTC,CASSPSDGRNPEQYF
TRBD1,NA,TRBV7-9,TRBJ2-7,TGTGCCAGCAGTCAAACCCGGGACAGACCCTACGAGCAGTACTTC,CASSQTRDRPYEQYF
NA,NA,TRBV5-5,TRBJ2-7,TGTGCCAGCAGCTCCAAGGTGGGGCGCTACGAGCAGTACTTC,CASSSKVGRYEQYF
NA,NA,TRBV30,TRBJ2-7,TGTGCCTGGAGTGAAGACAGATACCACTCCTACGAGCAGTACTTC,CAWSEDRYHSYEQYF
NA,NA,TRBV7-6,TRBJ2-7,TGTGCCAGCAGCCTGGCGGAGACTAACCCAGACGAGCAGTACTTC,CASSLAETNPDEQYF
TRBD1,once,TRBV27,TRBJ1-6,TGTGCCAGCAGTTTAGGTCCCCCTAGACAGGGCGGGTGTTCACCCCTCCACTTT,CASSLGPPRQGGCSPLHF
NA,NA,TRBV2,TRBJ1-3,TGTGCCAGCAGTCTTTCATATCGGAACACCATATATTTT,CASSLSYRNTIYF
NA,NA,TRBV19,TRBJ1-1,TGTGCCAGTTTCGGGGGGTTAACTGAAGCTTTCTTT,CASFGGLTEAFF
NA,NA,TRBV4-3,TRBJ1-5,TGCGCCAGCAGCCAAGATCGAGAAAACAGCAATCAGCCCCAGCATTTT,CASSQDRENSNQPQHF
NA,NA,TRBV27,TRBJ1-5,TGTGCCAGCAGCCACCAGGGACATAGCAATCAGCCCCAGCATTTT,CASSHQGHSNQPQHF